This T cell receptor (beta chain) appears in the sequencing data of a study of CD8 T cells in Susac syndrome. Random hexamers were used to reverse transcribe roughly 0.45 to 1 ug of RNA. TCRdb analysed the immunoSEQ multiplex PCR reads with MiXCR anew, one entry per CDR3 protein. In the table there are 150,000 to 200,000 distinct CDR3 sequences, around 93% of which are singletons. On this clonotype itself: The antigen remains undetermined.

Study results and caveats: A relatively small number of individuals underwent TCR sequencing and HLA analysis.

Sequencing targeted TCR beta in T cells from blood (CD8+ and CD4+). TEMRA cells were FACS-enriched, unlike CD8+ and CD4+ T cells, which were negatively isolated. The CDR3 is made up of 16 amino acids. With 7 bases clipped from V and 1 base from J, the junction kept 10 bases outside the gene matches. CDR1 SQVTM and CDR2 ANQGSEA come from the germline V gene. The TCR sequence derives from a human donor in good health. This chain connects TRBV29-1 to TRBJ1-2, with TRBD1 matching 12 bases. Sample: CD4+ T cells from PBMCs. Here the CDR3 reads CSASGTGGASNYGYTF. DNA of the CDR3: TGCAGCGCATCTGGGACAGGGGGCGCAAGTAACTATGGCTACACCTTC.